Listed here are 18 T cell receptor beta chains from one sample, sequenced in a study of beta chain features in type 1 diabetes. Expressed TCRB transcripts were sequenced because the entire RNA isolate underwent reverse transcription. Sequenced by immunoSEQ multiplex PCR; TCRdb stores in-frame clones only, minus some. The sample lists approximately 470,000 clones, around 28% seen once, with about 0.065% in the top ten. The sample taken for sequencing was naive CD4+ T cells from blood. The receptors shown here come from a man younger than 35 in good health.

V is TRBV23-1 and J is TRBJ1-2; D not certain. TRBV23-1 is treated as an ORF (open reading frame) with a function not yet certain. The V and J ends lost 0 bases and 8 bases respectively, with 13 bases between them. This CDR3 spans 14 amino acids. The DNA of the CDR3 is TGCGCCAGCAGTCAATCTAGGACCCCTCCGGGCTACACCTTC. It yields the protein CASSQSRTPPGYTF.

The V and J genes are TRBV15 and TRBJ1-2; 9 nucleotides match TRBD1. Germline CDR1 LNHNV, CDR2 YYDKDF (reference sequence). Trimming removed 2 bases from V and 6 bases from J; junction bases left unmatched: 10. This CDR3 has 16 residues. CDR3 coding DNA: TGTGCCACCAGCAGATATAAAACGGGACAGGGCCATGGCTACACCTTC. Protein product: CATSRYKTGQGHGYTF.

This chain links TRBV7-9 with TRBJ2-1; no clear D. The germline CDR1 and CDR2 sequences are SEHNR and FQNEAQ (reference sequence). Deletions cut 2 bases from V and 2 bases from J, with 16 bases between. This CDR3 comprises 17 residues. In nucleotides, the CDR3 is TGTGCCAGCAGCTTATCAGGAAAGGGTACAACCTACAATGAGCAGTTCTTC. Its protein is CASSLSGKGTTYNEQFF.

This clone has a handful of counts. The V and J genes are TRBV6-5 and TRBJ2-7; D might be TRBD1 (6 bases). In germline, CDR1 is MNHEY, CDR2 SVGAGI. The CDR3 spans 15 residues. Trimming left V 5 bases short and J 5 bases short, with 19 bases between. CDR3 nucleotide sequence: TGTGCCAGCAGTACGGCAGGGGATTATTTCGACGAGCAGTACTTC. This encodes CASSTAGDYFDEQYF.

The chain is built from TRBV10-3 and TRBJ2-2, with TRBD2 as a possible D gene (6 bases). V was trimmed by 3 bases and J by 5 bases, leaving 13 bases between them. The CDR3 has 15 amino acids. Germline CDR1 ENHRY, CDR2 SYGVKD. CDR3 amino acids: CAISDSRRETGELFF. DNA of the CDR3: TGTGCCATCAGTGACTCGAGGAGGGAAACCGGGGAGCTGTTTTTT.

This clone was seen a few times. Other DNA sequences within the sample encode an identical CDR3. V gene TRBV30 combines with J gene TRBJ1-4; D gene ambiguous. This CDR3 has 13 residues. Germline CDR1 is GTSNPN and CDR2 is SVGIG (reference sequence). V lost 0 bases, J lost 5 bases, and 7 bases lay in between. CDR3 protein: CAWSVRSNEKLFF. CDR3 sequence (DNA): TGTGCCTGGAGTGTACGGAGCAATGAAAAACTGTTTTTT. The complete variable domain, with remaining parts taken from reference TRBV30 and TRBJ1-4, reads SQTIHQWPATLVQPVGSPLSLECTVEGTSNPNLYWYRQAAGRGLQLLFYSVGIGQISSEVPQNLSASRPQDRQFILSSKKLLLSDSGFYLCAWSVRSNEKLFFGSGTQLSVL.

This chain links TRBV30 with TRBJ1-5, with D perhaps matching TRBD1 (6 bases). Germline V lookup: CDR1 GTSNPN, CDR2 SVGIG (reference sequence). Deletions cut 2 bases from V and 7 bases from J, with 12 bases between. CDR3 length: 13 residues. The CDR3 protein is CAWSPQGGQPQHF. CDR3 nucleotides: TGTGCCTGGAGTCCACAGGGTGGCCAGCCCCAGCATTTT.

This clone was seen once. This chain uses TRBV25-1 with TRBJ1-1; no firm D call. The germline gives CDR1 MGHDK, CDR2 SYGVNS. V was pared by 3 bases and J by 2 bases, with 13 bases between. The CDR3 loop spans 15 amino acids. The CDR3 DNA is TGTGCCAGCAGTGACCCCGGTGGAGGAAACACTGAAGCTTTCTTT. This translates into CASSDPGGGNTEAFF.

The CDR3 DNA reads TGCAGCGTTGGAGGGGTTCACACAGATACGCAGTATTTT. Its translation: CSVGGVHTDTQYF. This rearrangement joins TRBV29-1 to TRBJ2-3; D is tentatively TRBD1 or TRBD2 (5 bases each). This CDR3 comprises 13 residues. The V gene lost 4 bases and the J gene lost 2 bases, with 10 bases spanning the gap. In germline, CDR1 is SQVTM, CDR2 ANQGSEA.

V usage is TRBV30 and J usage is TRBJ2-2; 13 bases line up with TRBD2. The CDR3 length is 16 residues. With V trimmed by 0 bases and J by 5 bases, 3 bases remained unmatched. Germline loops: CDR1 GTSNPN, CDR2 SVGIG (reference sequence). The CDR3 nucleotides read TGTGCCTGGAGTGTGCGACTAGCGGGAGGAACCGGGGAGCTGTTTTTT. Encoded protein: CAWSVRLAGGTGELFF.

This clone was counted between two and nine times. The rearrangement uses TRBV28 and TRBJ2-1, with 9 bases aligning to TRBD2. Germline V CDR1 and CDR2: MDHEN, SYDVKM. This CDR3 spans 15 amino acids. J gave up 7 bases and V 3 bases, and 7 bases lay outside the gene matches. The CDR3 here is CASSLQRLAGNEQFF. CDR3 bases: TGTGCCAGCAGTTTGCAAAGGCTAGCGGGGAATGAGCAGTTCTTC.

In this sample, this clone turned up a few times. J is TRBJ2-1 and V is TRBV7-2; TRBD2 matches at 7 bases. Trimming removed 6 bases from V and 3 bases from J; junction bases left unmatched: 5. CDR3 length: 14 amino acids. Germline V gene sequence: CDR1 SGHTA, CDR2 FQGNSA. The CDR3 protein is CASRGTNIYNEQFF. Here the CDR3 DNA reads TGTGCCAGCAGGGGGACTAATATCTACAATGAGCAGTTCTTC. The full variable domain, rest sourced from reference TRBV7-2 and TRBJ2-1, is GAGVSQSPSNKVTEKGKDVELRCDPISGHTALYWYRQSLGQGLEFLIYFQGNSAPDKSGLPSDRFSAERTGGSVSTLTIQRTQQEDSAVYLCASRGTNIYNEQFFGPGTRLTVL.

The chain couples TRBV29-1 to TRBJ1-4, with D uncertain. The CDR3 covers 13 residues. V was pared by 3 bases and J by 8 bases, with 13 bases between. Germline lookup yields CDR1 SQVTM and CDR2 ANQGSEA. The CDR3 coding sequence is TGCAGCGTTGAGCAAGAGCCCGCCGAAAAACTGTTTTTT. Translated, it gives CSVEQEPAEKLFF. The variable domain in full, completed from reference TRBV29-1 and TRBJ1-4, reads SAVISQKPSRDICQRGTSLTIQCQVDSQVTMMFWYRQQPGQSLTLIATANQGSEATYESGFVIDKFPISRPNLTFSTLTVSNMSPEDSSIYLCSVEQEPAEKLFFGSGTQLSVL.

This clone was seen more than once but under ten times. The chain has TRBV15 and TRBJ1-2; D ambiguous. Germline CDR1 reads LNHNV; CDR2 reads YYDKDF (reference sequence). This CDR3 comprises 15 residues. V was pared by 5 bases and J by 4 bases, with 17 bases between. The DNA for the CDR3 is TGTGCCACCAGCCGACGAGATGGGTCGGGCTATGGCTACACCTTC. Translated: CATSRRDGSGYGYTF.

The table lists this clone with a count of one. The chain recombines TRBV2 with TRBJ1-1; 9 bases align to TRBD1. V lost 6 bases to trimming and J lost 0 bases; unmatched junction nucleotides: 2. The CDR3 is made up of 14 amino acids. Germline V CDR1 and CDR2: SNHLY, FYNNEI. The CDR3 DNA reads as TGTGCCAGCAGGACAGGGGGTTTGAACACTGAAGCTTTCTTT. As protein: CASRTGGLNTEAFF.

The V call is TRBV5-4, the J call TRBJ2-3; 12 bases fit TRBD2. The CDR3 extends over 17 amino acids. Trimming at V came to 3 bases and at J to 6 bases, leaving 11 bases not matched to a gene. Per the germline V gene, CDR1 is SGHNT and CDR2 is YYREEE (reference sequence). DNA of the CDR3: TGTGCCAGCAGCTCCCGGCTAGCGGGAGGGCCGATGGATACGCAGTATTTT. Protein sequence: CASSSRLAGGPMDTQYF. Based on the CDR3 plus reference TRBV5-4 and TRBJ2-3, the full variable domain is ETGVTQSPTHLIKTRGQQVTLRCSSQSGHNTVSWYQQALGQGPQFIFQYYREEENGRGNFPPRFSGLQFPNYSSELNVNALELDDSALYLCASSSRLAGGPMDTQYFGPGTRLTVL.

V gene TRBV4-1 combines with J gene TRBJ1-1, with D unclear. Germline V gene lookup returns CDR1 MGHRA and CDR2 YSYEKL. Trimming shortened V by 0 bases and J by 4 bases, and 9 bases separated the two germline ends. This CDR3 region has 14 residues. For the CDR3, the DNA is TGCGCCAGCAGCCAAGAGTCATGGGCCACTGAAGCTTTCTTT. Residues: CASSQESWATEAFF.

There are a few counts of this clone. The DNA of the CDR3 is TGTGCCAGCTCCGAAGCAGATACGCAGTATTTT. It specifies CASSEADTQYF. The V call is TRBV18, the J call TRBJ2-3; D is uncertain. CDR1 and CDR2 from the germline V gene are KGHSH and LQKENI. This CDR3 contains 11 residues. Deletions cut 6 bases from V and 4 bases from J, with 5 bases between.